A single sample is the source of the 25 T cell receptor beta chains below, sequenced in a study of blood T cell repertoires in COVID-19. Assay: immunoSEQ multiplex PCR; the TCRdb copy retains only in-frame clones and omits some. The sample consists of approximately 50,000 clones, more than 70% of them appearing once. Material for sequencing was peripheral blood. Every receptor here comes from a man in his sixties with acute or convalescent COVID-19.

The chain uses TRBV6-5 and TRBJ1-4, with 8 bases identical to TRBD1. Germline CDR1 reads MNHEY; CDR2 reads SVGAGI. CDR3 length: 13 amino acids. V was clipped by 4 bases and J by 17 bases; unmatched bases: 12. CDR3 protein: CASSSHPDRARFF. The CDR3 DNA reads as TGTGCCAGCAGTTCCCACCCGGACAGGGCGCGTTTTTTT.

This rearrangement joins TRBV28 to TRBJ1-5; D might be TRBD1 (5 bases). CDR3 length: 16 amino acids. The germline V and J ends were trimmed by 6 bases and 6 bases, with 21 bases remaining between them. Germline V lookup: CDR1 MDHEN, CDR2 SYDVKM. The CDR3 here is CASRYQGSGGSQPQHF. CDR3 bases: TGTGCCAGCAGGTACCAGGGATCGGGTGGTAGTCAGCCCCAGCATTTT. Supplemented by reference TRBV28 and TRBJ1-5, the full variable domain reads DVKVTQSSRYLVKRTGEKVFLECVQDMDHENMFWYRQDPGLGLRLIYFSYDVKMKEKGDIPEGYSVSREKKERFSLILESASTNQTSMYLCASRYQGSGGSQPQHFGDGTRLSIL.

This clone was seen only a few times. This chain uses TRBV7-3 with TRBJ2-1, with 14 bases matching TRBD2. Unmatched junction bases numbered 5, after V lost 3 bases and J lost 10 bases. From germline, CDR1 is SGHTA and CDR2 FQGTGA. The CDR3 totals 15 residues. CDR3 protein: CASSLGLAGVKEQFF. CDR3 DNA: TGTGCCAGCAGCTTGGGACTAGCGGGAGTAAAGGAGCAGTTCTTC.

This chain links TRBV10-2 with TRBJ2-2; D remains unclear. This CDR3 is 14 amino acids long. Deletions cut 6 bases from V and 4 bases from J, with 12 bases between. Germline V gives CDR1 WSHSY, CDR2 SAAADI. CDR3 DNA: TGCGCCAGCAGGATAGACACGTTCACCGGGGAGCTGTTTTTT. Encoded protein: CASRIDTFTGELFF.

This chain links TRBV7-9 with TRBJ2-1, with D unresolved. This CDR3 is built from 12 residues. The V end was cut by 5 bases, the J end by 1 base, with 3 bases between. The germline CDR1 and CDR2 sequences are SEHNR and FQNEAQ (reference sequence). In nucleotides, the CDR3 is TGTGCCAGCAGCGTATCCTACAATGAGCAGTTCTTC. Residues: CASSVSYNEQFF.

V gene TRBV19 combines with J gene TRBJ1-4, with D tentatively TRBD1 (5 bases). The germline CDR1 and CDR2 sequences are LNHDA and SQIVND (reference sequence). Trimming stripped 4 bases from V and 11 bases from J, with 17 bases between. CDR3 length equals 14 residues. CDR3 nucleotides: TGTGCCAGTAGTAGAGAGATACAGGCCGGGAAACTGTTTTTT. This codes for CASSREIQAGKLFF.

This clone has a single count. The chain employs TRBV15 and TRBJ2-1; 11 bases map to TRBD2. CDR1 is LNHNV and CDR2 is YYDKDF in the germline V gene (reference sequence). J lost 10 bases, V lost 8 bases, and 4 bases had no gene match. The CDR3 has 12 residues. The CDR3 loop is CATGLAGGEQFF. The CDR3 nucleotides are TGTGCCACCGGGCTAGCGGGGGGCGAGCAGTTCTTC.

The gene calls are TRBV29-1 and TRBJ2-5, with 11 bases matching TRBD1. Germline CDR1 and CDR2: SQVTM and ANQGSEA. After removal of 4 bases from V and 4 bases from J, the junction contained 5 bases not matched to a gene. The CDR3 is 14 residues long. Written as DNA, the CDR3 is TGCAGCGTTGGGGACAGGGGGGCGGGAGAGACCCAGTACTTC. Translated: CSVGDRGAGETQYF. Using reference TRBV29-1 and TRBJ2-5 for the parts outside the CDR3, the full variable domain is SAVISQKPSRDICQRGTSLTIQCQVDSQVTMMFWYRQQPGQSLTLIATANQGSEATYESGFVIDKFPISRPNLTFSTLTVSNMSPEDSSIYLCSVGDRGAGETQYFGPGTRLLVL.

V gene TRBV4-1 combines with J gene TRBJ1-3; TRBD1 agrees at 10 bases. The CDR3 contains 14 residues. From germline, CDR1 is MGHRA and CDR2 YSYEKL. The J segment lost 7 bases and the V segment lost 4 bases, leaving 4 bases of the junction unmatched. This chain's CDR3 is CASSRDRGLNTIYF. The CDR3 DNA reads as TGCGCCAGCAGCCGTGACAGGGGGCTGAACACCATATATTTT.

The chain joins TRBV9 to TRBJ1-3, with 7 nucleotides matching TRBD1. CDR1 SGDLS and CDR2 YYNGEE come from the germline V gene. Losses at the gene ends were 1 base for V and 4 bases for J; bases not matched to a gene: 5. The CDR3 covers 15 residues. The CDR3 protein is CASSVTQGIGNTIYF. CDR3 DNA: TGTGCCAGCAGCGTAACACAGGGGATCGGAAACACCATATATTTT.

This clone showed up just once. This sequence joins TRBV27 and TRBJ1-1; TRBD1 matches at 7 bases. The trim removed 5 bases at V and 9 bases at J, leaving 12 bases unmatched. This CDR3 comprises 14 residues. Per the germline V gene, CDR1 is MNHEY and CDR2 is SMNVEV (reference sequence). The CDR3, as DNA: TGTGCCAGCAGTCCTCGACTGACAGGGTTACAAGCTTTCTTT. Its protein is CASSPRLTGLQAFF.

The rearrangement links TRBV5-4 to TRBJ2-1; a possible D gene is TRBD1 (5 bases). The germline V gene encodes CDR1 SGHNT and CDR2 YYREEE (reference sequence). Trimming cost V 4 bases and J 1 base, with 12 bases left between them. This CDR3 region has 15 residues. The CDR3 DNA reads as TGTGCCAGCAGCCTCAGCAAGGGGTCCTACAATGAGCAGTTCTTC. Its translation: CASSLSKGSYNEQFF. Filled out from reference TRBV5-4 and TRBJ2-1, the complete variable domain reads ETGVTQSPTHLIKTRGQQVTLRCSSQSGHNTVSWYQQALGQGPQFIFQYYREEENGRGNFPPRFSGLQFPNYSSELNVNALELDDSALYLCASSLSKGSYNEQFFGPGTRLTVL.

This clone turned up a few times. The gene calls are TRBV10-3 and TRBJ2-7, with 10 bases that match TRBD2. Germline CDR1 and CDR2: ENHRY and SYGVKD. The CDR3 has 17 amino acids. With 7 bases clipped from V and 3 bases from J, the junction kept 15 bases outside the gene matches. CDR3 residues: CAITTGDVGLASYEQYF. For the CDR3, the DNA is TGTGCCATCACTACAGGGGATGTGGGACTAGCGAGCTACGAGCAGTACTTC.

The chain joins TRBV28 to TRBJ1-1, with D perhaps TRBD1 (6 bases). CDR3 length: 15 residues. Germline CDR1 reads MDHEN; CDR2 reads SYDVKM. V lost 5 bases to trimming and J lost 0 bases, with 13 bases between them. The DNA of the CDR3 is TGTGCCAGCAGTCCACAAGGACAGTTGAACACTGAAGCTTTCTTT. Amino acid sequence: CASSPQGQLNTEAFF.

CDR3 region: CATSDYGGYNEQFF. CDR3 DNA sequence: TGTGCCACCAGTGATTACGGGGGCTACAATGAGCAGTTCTTC. The rearrangement links TRBV24-1 to TRBJ2-1; a weak D match, TRBD2 (6 bases). There are 14 residues in the CDR3. V shed 2 bases and J shed 3 bases, with 7 bases lying between them. The germline V gene encodes CDR1 KGHDR and CDR2 SFDVKD.

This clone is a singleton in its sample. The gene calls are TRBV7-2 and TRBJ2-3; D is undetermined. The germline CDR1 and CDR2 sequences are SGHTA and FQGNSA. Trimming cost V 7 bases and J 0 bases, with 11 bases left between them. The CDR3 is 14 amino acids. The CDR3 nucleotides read TGTGCCAGCACCTACAGCACTAGCACAGATACGCAGTATTTT. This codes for CASTYSTSTDTQYF. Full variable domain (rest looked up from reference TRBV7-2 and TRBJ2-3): GAGVSQSPSNKVTEKGKDVELRCDPISGHTALYWYRQSLGQGLEFLIYFQGNSAPDKSGLPSDRFSAERTGGSVSTLTIQRTQQEDSAVYLCASTYSTSTDTQYFGPGTRLTVL.

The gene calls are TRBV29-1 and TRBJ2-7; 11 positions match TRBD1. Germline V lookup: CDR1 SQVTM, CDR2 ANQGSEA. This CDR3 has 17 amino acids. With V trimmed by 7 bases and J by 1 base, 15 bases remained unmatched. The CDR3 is CSAGGVSGTGGSYEQYF. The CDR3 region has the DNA TGCAGCGCTGGGGGAGTCTCCGGGACAGGGGGGTCCTACGAGCAGTACTTC.

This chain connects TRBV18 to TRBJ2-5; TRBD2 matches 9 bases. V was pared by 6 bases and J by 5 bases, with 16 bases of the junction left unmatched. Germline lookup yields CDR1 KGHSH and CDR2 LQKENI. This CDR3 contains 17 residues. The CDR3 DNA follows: TGTGCCAGCTCGCCTTACAGCGGGGGGACCGCCAGTGAGACCCAGTACTTC. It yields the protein CASSPYSGGTASETQYF. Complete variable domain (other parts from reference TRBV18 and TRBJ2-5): NAGVMQNPRHLVRRRGQEARLRCSPMKGHSHVYWYRQLPEEGLKFMVYLQKENIIDESGMPKERFSAEFPKEGPSILRIQQVVRGDSAAYFCASSPYSGGTASETQYFGPGTRLLVL.

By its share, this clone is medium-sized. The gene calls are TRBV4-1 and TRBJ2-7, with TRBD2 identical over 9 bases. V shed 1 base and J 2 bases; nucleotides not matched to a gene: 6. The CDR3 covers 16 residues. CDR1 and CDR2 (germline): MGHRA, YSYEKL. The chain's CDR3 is CASSQGFAGGPYEQYF. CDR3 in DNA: TGCGCCAGCAGCCAAGGATTCGCGGGAGGGCCCTACGAGCAGTACTTC.

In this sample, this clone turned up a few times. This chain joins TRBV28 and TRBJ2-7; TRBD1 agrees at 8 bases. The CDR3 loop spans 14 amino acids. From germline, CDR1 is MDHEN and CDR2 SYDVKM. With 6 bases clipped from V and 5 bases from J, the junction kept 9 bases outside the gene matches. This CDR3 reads CASRNPTGAHEQYF. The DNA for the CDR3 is TGTGCCAGCAGAAACCCGACAGGGGCCCACGAGCAGTACTTC.

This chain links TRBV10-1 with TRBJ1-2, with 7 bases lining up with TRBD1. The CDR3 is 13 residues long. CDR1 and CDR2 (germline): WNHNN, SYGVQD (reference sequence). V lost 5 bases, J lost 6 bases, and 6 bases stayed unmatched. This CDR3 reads CASSQTGKDGYTF. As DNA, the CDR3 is TGCGCCAGCAGTCAGACAGGGAAGGATGGCTACACCTTC.

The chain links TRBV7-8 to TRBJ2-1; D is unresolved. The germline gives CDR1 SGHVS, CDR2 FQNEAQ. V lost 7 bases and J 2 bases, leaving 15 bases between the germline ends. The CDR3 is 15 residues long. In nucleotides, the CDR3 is TGTGCCAGCAACTTGGCGGCGGCGACCTACAATGAGCAGTTCTTC. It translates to CASNLAAATYNEQFF. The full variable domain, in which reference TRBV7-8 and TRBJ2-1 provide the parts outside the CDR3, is GAGVSQSPRYKVAKRGQDVALRCDPISGHVSLFWYQQALGQGPEFLTYFQNEAQLDKSGLPSDRFFAERPEGSVSTLKIQRTQQEDSAVYLCASNLAAATYNEQFFGPGTRLTVL.

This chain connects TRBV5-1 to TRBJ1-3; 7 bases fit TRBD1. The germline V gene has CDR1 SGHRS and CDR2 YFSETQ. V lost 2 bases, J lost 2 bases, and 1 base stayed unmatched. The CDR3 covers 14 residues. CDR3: CASSFQGAGNTIYF. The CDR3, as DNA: TGCGCCAGCAGCTTTCAGGGGGCTGGAAACACCATATATTTT.

CDR3 in DNA: TGCGCCAGCAGCTTGTTTGGCCCCAATGAGCAGTTCTTC. It translates to CASSLFGPNEQFF. V usage is TRBV5-1 and J usage is TRBJ2-1; D gene uncertain. V lost 1 base and J 6 bases, leaving 8 bases between the germline ends. Germline V gene data show CDR1 as SGHRS and CDR2 as YFSETQ. The CDR3 runs 13 residues. Supplemented by reference TRBV5-1 and TRBJ2-1, the full variable domain reads KAGVTQTPRYLIKTRGQQVTLSCSPISGHRSVSWYQQTPGQGLQFLFEYFSETQRNKGNFPGRFSGRQFSNSRSEMNVSTLELGDSALYLCASSLFGPNEQFFGPGTRLTVL.

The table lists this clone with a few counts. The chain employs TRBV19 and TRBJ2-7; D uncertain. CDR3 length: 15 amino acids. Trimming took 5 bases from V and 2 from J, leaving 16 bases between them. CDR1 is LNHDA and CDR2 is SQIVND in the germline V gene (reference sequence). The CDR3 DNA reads TGTGCCAGTAGTGGCGAGGTCCTTAATACCTACGAGCAGTACTTC. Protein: CASSGEVLNTYEQYF.